The 3 T cell receptor beta chains below all came from one sample that was sequenced in a study of T cell responses to AZD1222 COVID-19 vaccine. Produced via immunoSEQ multiplex PCR; TCRdb's table is partial and in-frame only. The top ten clones hold 6.5% to 8.5% of a sample with about 56,000 clones, approximately 86% of them seen once. The source was peripheral blood, collected 28 days after the second AZD1222 dose. The source of these receptors is an adult who received the AZD1222 COVID-19 vaccine.

The rearrangement joins TRBV6-6 to TRBJ2-3, with 7 positions matching TRBD1. The trim removed 5 bases at V and 1 base at J, leaving 15 bases unmatched. CDR3 size: 18 residues. Germline V gene lookup returns CDR1 MNHNY and CDR2 SVGAGI (reference sequence). The CDR3 here is CASSPKRYRGPGTDTQYF. CDR3 nucleotides: TGTGCCAGCAGTCCTAAGAGGTACAGGGGACCTGGCACAGATACGCAGTATTTT.

The gene calls are TRBV28 and TRBJ1-4, with D tentatively TRBD1 (5 bases). This CDR3 has 16 residues. The ends were cut back, 5 bases at V and 4 bases at J, with 17 bases in the middle. In germline, CDR1 is MDHEN, CDR2 SYDVKM. CDR3 in amino acids: CASSTPGAGINEKLFF. CDR3 nucleotide sequence: TGTGCCAGCAGTACCCCCGGGGCAGGCATTAATGAAAAACTGTTTTTT.

This clone was observed a single time. The chain links TRBV7-9 to TRBJ1-4; possibly TRBD1 for D (6 bases). V dropped 3 bases and J dropped 8 bases, with 13 bases sitting between them. Germline V gene sequence: CDR1 SEHNR, CDR2 FQNEAQ (reference sequence). This CDR3 has 14 amino acids. The CDR3 region is CASSLAGAVEKLFF. CDR3 in DNA: TGTGCCAGCAGCTTGGCAGGGGCAGTGGAAAAACTGTTTTTT.